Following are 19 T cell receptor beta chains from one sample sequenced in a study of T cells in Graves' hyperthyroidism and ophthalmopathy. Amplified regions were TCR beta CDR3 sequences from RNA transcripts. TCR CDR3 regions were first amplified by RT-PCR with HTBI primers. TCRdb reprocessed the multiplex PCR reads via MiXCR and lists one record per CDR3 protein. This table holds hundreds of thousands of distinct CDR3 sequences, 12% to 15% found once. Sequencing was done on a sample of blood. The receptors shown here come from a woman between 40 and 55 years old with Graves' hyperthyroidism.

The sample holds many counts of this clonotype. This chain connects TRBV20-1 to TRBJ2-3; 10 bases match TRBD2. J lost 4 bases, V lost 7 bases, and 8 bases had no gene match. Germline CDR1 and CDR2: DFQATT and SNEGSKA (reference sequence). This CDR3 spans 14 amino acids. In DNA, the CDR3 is TGCAGTGGTTCCCCAGCGGGAGGGCCAGATACGCAGTATTTT. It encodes CSGSPAGGPDTQYF.

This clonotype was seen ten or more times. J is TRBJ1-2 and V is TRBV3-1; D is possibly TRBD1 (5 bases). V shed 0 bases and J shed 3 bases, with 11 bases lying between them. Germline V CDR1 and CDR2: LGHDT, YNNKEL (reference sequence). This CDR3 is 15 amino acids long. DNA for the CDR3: TGTGCCAGCAGCCAAGATCGGGGGACGGACTATGGCTACACCTTC. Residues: CASSQDRGTDYGYTF.

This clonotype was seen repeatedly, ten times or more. The CDR3 protein is CASQMESTEAFF. DNA for the CDR3: TGTGCCAGTCAAATGGAGAGCACTGAAGCTTTCTTT. The J gene is TRBJ1-1, the V gene TRBV19; D unresolved. This CDR3 is built from 12 residues. Germline CDR1 is LNHDA and CDR2 is SQIVND (reference sequence). Trimming took 8 bases from V and 4 from J, leaving 11 bases between them.

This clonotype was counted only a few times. The CDR3 loop reads CASSQDGARGRGYTF. The CDR3 nucleotides are TGTGCCAGCAGCCAAGATGGGGCCAGGGGGAGAGGCTACACCTTC. V and J are TRBV14 and TRBJ1-2; 7 bases match TRBD1. Per germline, CDR1 SGHDN and CDR2 FVKESK. This CDR3 has 15 amino acids. With 0 bases clipped from V and 8 bases from J, the junction kept 9 bases outside the gene matches.

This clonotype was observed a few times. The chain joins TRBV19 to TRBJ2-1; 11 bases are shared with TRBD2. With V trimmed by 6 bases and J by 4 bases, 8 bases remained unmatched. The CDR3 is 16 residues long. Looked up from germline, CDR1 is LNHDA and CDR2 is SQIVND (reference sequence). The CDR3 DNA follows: TGTGCCAGTAGCTTGGTTAGCGGGGGGGGGTACAATGAGCAGTTCTTC. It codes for CASSLVSGGGYNEQFF.

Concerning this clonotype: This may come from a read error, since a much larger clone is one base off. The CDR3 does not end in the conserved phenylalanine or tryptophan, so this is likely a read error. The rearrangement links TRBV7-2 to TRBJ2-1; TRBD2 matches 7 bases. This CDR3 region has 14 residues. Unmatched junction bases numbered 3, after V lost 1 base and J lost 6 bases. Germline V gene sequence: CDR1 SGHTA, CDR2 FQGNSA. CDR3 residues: CASSLGLASNEQFL. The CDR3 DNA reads TGTGCCAGCAGCTTAGGACTAGCTTCCAATGAGCAGTTCCTC.

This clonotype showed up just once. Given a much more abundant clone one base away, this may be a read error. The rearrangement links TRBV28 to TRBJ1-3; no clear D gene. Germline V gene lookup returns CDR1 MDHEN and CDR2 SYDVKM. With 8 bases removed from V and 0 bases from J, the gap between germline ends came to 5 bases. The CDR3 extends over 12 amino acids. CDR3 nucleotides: TGTGCCAGCGGCCGCTCTGGAAACACCATATATTTT. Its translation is CASGRSGNTIYF. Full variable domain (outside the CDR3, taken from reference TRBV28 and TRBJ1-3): DVKVTQSSRYLVKRTGEKVFLECVQDMDHENMFWYRQDPGLGLRLIYFSYDVKMKEKGDIPEGYSVSREKKERFSLILESASTNQTSMYLCASGRSGNTIYFGEGSWLTVV.

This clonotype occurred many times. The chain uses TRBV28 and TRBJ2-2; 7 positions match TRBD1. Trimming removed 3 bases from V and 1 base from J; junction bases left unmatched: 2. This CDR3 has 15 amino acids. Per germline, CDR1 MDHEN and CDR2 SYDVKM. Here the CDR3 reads CASSFYRGNTGELFF. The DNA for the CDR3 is TGTGCCAGCAGTTTTTACAGGGGGAACACCGGGGAGCTGTTTTTT.

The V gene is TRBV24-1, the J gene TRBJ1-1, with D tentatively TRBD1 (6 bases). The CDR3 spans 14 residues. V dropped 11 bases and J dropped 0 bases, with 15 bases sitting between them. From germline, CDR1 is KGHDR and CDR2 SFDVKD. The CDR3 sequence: CASDSTGLNTEAFF. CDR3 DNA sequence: TGTGCCAGTGATTCGACAGGACTGAACACTGAAGCTTTCTTT.

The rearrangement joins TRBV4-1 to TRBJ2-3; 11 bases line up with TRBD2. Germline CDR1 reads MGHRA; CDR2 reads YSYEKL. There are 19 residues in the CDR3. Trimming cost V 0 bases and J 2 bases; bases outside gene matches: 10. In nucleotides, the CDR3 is TGCGCCAGCAGCCAAGAAAGCCTAGCGGGAGGCCCCCCCACAGATACGCAGTATTTT. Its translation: CASSQESLAGGPPTDTQYF.

The CDR3 DNA sequence: TGTGCCACCTCTGAAGGGGGCAACTCCTACGAGCAGTACTTC. Protein sequence: CATSEGGNSYEQYF. This sequence joins TRBV24-1 and TRBJ2-7, with 7 bases aligning to TRBD1. V dropped 9 bases and J dropped 0; count of bases not matched to a gene: 7. Germline V lookup: CDR1 KGHDR, CDR2 SFDVKD. The CDR3 is made up of 14 amino acids.

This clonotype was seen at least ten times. Written as DNA, the CDR3 is TGTGCCAGCAGCTGGGGGCGGGGGAGACTAAGCTCCTACAATGAGCAGTTCTTC. Translating it yields CASSWGRGRLSSYNEQFF. The V gene is TRBV28, the J gene TRBJ2-1, with TRBD2 as a possible D gene (7 bases). The CDR3 contains 18 residues. The germline CDR1 and CDR2 sequences are MDHEN and SYDVKM. V lost 6 bases and J lost 0, with 21 bases in between.

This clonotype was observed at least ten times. CDR3 in DNA: TGCGCCAGCAGCCCTGAGGGTAGCGGGGGGGTTTTTTCCTACAATGAGCAGTTCTTC. It yields the protein CASSPEGSGGVFSYNEQFF. V and J are TRBV5-1 and TRBJ2-1; 11 bases are shared with TRBD2. The CDR3 is 19 amino acids. Unmatched junction bases numbered 13, after V lost 4 bases and J lost 1 base. The germline CDR1 and CDR2 sequences are SGHRS and YFSETQ.

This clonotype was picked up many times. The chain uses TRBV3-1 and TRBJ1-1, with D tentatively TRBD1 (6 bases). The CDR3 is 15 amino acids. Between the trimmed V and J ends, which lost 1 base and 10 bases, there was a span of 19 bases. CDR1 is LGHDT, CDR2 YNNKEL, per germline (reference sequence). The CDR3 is CASSQVLDRTLVAFF. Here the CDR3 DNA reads TGTGCCAGCAGCCAAGTCCTCGACAGGACCTTAGTAGCTTTCTTT.

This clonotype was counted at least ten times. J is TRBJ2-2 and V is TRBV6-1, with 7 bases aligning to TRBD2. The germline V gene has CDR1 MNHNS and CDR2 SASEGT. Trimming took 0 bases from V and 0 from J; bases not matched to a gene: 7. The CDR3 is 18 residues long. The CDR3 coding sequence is TGTGCCAGCAGTGAAGCGCTTCGAGCGGGAACGAACACCGGGGAGCTGTTTTTT. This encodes CASSEALRAGTNTGELFF.

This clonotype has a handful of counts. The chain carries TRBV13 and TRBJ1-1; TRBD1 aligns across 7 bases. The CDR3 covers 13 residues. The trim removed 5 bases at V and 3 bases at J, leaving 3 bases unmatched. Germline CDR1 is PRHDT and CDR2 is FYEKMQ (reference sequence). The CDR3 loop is CASSPRGHTEAFF. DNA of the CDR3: TGTGCCAGCAGCCCTAGGGGGCACACTGAAGCTTTCTTT. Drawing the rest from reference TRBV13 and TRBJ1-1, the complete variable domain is AAGVIQSPRHLIKEKRETATLKCYPIPRHDTVYWYQQGPGQDPQFLISFYEKMQSDKGSIPDRFSAQQFSDYHSELNMSSLELGDSALYFCASSPRGHTEAFFGQGTRLTVV.

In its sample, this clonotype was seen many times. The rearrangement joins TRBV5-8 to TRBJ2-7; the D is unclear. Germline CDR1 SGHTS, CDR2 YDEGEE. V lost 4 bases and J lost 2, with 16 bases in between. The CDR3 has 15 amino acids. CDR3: CASSRAMTPAYEQYF. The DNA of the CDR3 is TGTGCCAGCAGCCGGGCAATGACACCCGCCTACGAGCAGTACTTC.

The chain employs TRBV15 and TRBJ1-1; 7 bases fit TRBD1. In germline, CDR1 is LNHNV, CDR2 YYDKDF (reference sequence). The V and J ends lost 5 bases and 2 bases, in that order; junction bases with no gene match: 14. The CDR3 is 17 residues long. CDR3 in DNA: TGTGCCACCAGCCCCGATTGGAGGGGGCTAACCAACACTGAAGCTTTCTTT. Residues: CATSPDWRGLTNTEAFF. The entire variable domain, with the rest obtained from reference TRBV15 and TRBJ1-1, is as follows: DAMVIQNPRYQVTQFGKPVTLSCSQTLNHNVMYWYQQKSSQAPKLLFHYYDKDFNNEADTPDNFQSRRPNTSFCFLDIRSPGLGDTAMYLCATSPDWRGLTNTEAFFGQGTRLTVV.

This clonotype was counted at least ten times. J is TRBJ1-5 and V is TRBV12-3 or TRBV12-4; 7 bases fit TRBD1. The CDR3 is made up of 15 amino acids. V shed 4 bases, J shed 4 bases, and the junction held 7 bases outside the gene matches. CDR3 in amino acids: CASSSRTGLNQPQHF. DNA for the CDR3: TGTGCCAGCAGTTCCAGGACAGGTTTAAATCAGCCCCAGCATTTT.